What follows is one TCR beta chain and its context. Read coverage stops 3 residues before the CDR3 terminus; the germline J gene supplies the remainder. This CDR3 is 15 amino acids long. Looked up from germline, CDR1 is SNHLY and CDR2 is FYNNEI. Trimming removed 4 bases from V and 6 bases from J; junction bases left unmatched: 9. This sample is part of a study of T cells in women clearing cervical HPV infection. Some clones are missing from TCRdb's copy, which holds only in-frame ones; the method was immunoSEQ multiplex PCR. The sample table includes 44,000 or so clones. This TCR derives from a woman between 18 and 69 years old with a cervical HPV16 infection that either progressed to CIN3+ or cleared (not recorded which). Sequencing used blood buffy coat. The V call is TRBV2, the J call TRBJ1-5, with 7 bases that match TRBD1. CDR3 region: CASSAGQVGGQPQHF. The CDR3 bases that were read are TGTGCCAGCAGTGCCGGACAGGTCGGGGGTCAGCCC.